One TCR beta chain is described in this entry. This entry is derived from a study of blood T cell repertoires in COVID-19. In the study overall: Some COVID-19 samples were acute and others convalescent; all came from the United States, Italy and Spain. From T cells, B-cell-depleted T cells, or PBMCs came the material, which was cDNA or gDNA.

Unmatched junction bases numbered 12, after V lost 5 bases and J lost 13 bases. The length of the CDR3 is 13 residues. CDR1 and CDR2 from the germline V gene are SGHKS and YYEKEE (reference sequence). As originally analysed: Researchers report that nucleated cell counts were estimated from reference gene primer amplification. The table came from immunoSEQ multiplex PCR; TCRdb's copy has only in-frame clones and leaves some out. Clone size and the V and J calls come from that table; the DNA yielded D and trimming. The sample lists more than 110,000 clones, about four fifths occurring once. The V call is TRBV5-5, the J call TRBJ2-5; 9 nucleotides agree with TRBD1. The sequenced sample consisted of peripheral blood. This clonotype was sampled from a man aged 80 or over with acute or convalescent COVID-19. CDR3: CASSLERQGDRYF. The CDR3 region has the DNA TGTGCCAGCAGTCTTGAAAGACAGGGGGATCGGTACTTC.